This TCR beta chain was identified in a study of read filtering for tumor transcriptome and immune sequencing. Study at large: Among patients, approximately 16 were male and more than 13 female, aged roughly 45 to 85 (mean approximately 60). By R-ISS, stages I, II and III held 8, 16 and 7 patients. Whole-transcriptome libraries were prepared after DNase treatment.

Molecular barcoded adaptors covering alpha/delta and beta/gamma chains were used on around 400 ng RNA. TCRdb re-analysed the reads in MiXCR, keeping a single row per CDR3 protein. The sample holds around 130,000 distinct CDR3 sequences; over 10% are singletons and the top ten take about 11%. Study-wide results and limits: Roughly 82% of IR-seq clonotypes had a single read, yet these held roughly 3.7% of reads.

This clonotype was recorded at least ten times. Its antigen is undetermined. Germline V gene sequence: CDR1 KGHSH, CDR2 LQKENI. The CDR3 is 14 residues long. V dropped 4 bases and J dropped 2 bases, with 12 bases sitting between them. This receptor was identified in a donor aged 40 or over with multiple myeloma. Specimen: a population of CD138-negative cells sorted from bone marrow. The V and J genes are TRBV18 and TRBJ2-7; D gene uncertain. The CDR3 spells CASSLARGAYEQYF. The CDR3 coding sequence is TGTGCCAGCTCACTGGCGAGAGGAGCCTACGAGCAGTACTTC.